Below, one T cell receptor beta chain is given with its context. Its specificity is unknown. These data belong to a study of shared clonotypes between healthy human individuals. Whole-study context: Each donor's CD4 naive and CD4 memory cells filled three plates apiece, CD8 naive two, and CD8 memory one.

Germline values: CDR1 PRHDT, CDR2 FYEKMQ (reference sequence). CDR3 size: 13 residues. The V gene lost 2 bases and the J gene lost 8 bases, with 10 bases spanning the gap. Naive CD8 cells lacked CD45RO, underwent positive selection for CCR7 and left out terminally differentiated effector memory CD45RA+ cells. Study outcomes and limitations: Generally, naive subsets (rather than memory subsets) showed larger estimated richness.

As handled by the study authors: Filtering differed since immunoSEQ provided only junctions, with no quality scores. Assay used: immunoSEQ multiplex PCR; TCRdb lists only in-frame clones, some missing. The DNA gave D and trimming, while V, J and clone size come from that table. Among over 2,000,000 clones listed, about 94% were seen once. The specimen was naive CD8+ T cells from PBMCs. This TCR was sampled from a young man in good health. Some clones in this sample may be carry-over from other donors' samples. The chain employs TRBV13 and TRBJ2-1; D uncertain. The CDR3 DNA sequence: TGTGCCAGCAGCTTAAACAATCCCCATGAGCAGTTCTTC. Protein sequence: CASSLNNPHEQFF.